This paragraph covers one T cell receptor beta chain sequence. This sample is drawn from a study of shared clonotypes between healthy human individuals. The study drew all its donors from Caucasian adults living in Nashville, Tennessee. Genomic DNA, for the unsorted samples, came from about 90 million PBMCs. The V and J ends lost 2 bases and 1 base respectively, with 9 bases between them. In germline, CDR1 is SGHRS, CDR2 YFSETQ. This CDR3 is built from 14 residues. Libraries were prepared by immunoSEQ multiplex PCR; TCRdb keeps only in-frame clonotypes and omits some of them. There are 500,000 to 650,000 clones in the sample; roughly 79% occur only once, and around 13% lies in the top ten.

This TCR was sampled from a woman between 40 and 50 years old in good health. Some clones in this sample may be carry-over from other donors' samples. The sequenced sample consisted of PBMCs. The chain combines TRBV5-1 with TRBJ1-1; D is unclear. CDR3 sequence: CASSFRLQNTEAFF. CDR3 in DNA: TGCGCCAGCAGCTTCAGACTCCAGAACACTGAAGCTTTCTTT.